This TCR delta chain came from a study of gammadelta T cells in human blood. This CDR3 region has 19 residues. Losses at the gene ends were 2 bases for V and 0 bases for J; bases not matched to a gene: 6. CDR1 and CDR2 (germline): GEAIGNYY, EKD. Sample share makes this clone medium-sized (0.01 to 0.1%). Its antigen is not known. TCRdb reprocessed the RT-PCR reads through CATT. This table has approximately 1,000 delta-chain clones, 25% to 30% appearing once. The study, taken as a whole, reports: Microbial exposure reportedly appeared to drive polyclonal expansion of innate gamma-delta T cells right after birth.

The source is a human donor. Sequenced: Vgamma9Vdelta2 gamma-delta T cells from adult blood. The genes are TRDV2 and TRDJ3; 10 positions agree with TRDD3. The CDR3 DNA is TGTGCCTGTGACAACACTGGGGGATTTCGCTCCTGGGACACCCGACAGATGTTTTTC. Translating gives CACDNTGGFRSWDTRQMFF.